This is a list of T cell receptor beta chains from one sample in a study of T-cell memory formation after mild COVID-19. TCRdb re-derived calls from the 5' RACE reads in MiXCR, one entry per CDR3 protein. Of fewer than 500,000 distinct CDR3 sequences in the sample, approximately 23% were seen once. Sequenced material: PBMCs or a T cell subset sorted from them (not recorded which). The receptor source for this set is an adult woman who had mild COVID-19 (a few samples of this study predate the infection). Cell type and time point are not known. Each CDR3 is given with its conserved first and last residue. D genes are given only for firm matches. The listing skips clone size in some rows; elsewhere it reads once, few, many or a size class.

abundance,j_gene,d_gene,v_gene,CDR3aa,CDR3nt
-,TRBJ2-1,TRBD2,TRBV30,CAWSPLAGGYEQFF,TGTGCCTGGAGTCCCCTAGCGGGGGGGTATGAGCAGTTCTTC
few,TRBJ1-5,-,TRBV18,CASSPNNRGAGNQPQHF,TGTGCCAGCTCACCGAATAACCGGGGGGCCGGCAATCAGCCCCAGCATTTT
-,TRBJ2-1,-,TRBV7-6,CASSMGHRGSYNEQFF,TGTGCCAGCAGCATGGGGCACCGGGGATCCTACAATGAGCAGTTCTTC
-,TRBJ1-1,TRBD1,TRBV6-5,CASRPPGTGWPEAFF,TGTGCCAGCAGGCCACCCGGGACAGGGTGGCCTGAAGCTTTCTTT
-,TRBJ1-1,-,TRBV18,CASSAQKNTEAFF,TGTGCCAGCTCAGCACAGAAGAACACTGAAGCTTTCTTT
-,TRBJ1-5,-,TRBV7-2,CASSSDGTSGGQPQHF,TGTGCCAGCAGCTCAGATGGGACATCGGGAGGGCAGCCCCAGCATTTT
-,TRBJ2-3,-,TRBV19,CASSIAGRYTDTQYF,TGTGCCAGTAGTATAGCCGGGCGGTACACAGATACGCAGTATTTT
-,TRBJ2-5,TRBD2,TRBV9,CASSIGGGSGPQYF,TGTGCCAGCAGCATCGGGGGGGGCTCTGGCCCCCAGTACTTC
-,TRBJ1-5,-,TRBV2,CASSNDKGLSNQPQHF,TGTGCCAGCAGCAACGACAAGGGCCTGAGCAATCAGCCCCAGCATTTT
-,TRBJ2-7,TRBD2,TRBV20-1,CSARDKATSGAYEQYF,TGCAGTGCTAGAGATAAGGCGACTAGCGGTGCCTACGAGCAGTACTTC
-,TRBJ1-2,TRBD1,TRBV27,CASSPQTGRSESYTF,TGTGCCAGCAGTCCCCAGACAGGGCGATCTGAGAGCTACACCTTC
-,TRBJ1-2,-,TRBV10-3,CAISEGGWYGYTF,TGTGCCATCAGTGAGGGAGGTTGGTATGGCTACACCTTC
few,TRBJ2-1,TRBD2,TRBV29-1,CSFHFSGNYNEQFF,TGCAGCTTCCACTTTAGCGGGAACTACAATGAGCAGTTCTTC
few,TRBJ2-5,-,TRBV12-5,CASGLDQETQYF,TGTGCTAGTGGTTTGGACCAAGAGACCCAGTACTTC
few,TRBJ2-7,TRBD1,TRBV11-3,CASNSLGTGTYEQYF,TGTGCCAGCAACTCATTGGGGACAGGGACCTACGAGCAGTACTTC
-,TRBJ2-1,-,TRBV7-9,CASISEEGSLYNEQFF,TGTGCCAGCATCTCCGAGGAGGGCAGTCTTTACAATGAGCAGTTCTTC
-,TRBJ1-1,TRBD1,TRBV2,CASTGQFAEAFF,TGTGCCAGCACGGGACAGTTCGCTGAAGCTTTCTTT
-,TRBJ1-2,TRBD1,TRBV7-3,CASSLPGGDGYTF,TGTGCCAGCAGCTTACCAGGGGGCGACGGCTACACCTTC